A single T cell receptor beta chain is shown here with its context. The data originate from a study of monozygotic twins with inflammatory bowel disease. Using the 5' RACE reads, TCRdb records one entry per CDR3 protein without DNA. The sample shows some 200,000 distinct CDR3 sequences, and 1.5% to 2% sits with its ten largest clones. The CDR3 spans 14 residues. From germline, CDR1 is SGHRS and CDR2 YFSETQ. Unfractionated whole blood yielded total RNA, and T cells were not sorted. The sequenced material came from blood. The source is a human donor with ulcerative colitis or Crohn's disease, or a healthy co-twin of an affected twin (not recorded which). The genes are TRBV5-1 and TRBJ2-1. CDR3 sequence: CASRAETSYNEQFF.